This T cell receptor beta chain emerged from a study of PD-L1 blockade in urothelial cancer. Germline CDR1 reads SNHLY; CDR2 reads FYNNEI. The CDR3 contains 12 residues. The ends were cut back, 6 bases at V and 3 bases at J, with 8 bases in the middle. Noted time point: pretreatment peripheral blood. All patients carried locally advanced or metastatic urothelial carcinoma. The sample holds a few counts of this clone. Generated by immunoSEQ multiplex PCR, the TCRdb table keeps only in-frame clones and is missing some. The table shows 56,000 or so clones, with 85% occurring only once. Sequencing used PBMCs, obtained around atezolizumab (anti-PD-L1) treatment. This TCR was recovered from an older man with urothelial cancer. The chain links TRBV2 to TRBJ1-2; no firm D call. CDR3 nucleotide sequence: TGTGCCAGCAGGGTCGGGGACTATGGCTACACCTTC. This sequence encodes CASRVGDYGYTF.